Listed here are 18 T cell receptor beta chains from one sample, sequenced in a study of T cell responses to AZD1222 COVID-19 vaccine. TCRdb's copy holds only in-frame clones and misses some; the assay was immunoSEQ multiplex PCR. The top ten clones hold about 3% of a sample with approximately 92,000 clones, about 85% of them seen once. The starting material was peripheral blood, obtained on day 0 of AZD1222 vaccination. These receptors all come from an adult in good health.

The chain combines TRBV5-5 with TRBJ1-5, with D unclear. Germline assignment: CDR1 SGHKS and CDR2 YYEKEE (reference sequence). This CDR3 is built from 15 residues. V was cut by 0 bases and J by 9 bases, with 16 bases left in between. Written as DNA, the CDR3 is TGTGCCAGCAGCTTGGTCCCCAGCGCTCGAGGGCCCCAGCATTTT. It translates to CASSLVPSARGPQHF.

The rearrangement links TRBV6-2 or TRBV6-3 to TRBJ1-1; D is undetermined. V lost 2 bases, J lost 8 bases, and 6 bases lay in between. The germline V gene encodes CDR1 MNHEY and CDR2 SVGEGT. The CDR3 is 11 amino acids. This CDR3 reads CASSYATEAFF. For the CDR3, the DNA is TGTGCCAGCAGTTACGCGACAGAAGCTTTCTTT.

A remark on this clone: Compared with germline, one end of the junction differs, possibly owing to a read error. CDR3 in amino acids: CASSSTTGDSPLHF. Written as DNA, the CDR3 is TGTGCCAGCAGCTCGACCACAGGGGATTCACCCCTCCACTTT. V gene TRBV5-1 combines with J gene TRBJ1-6; 7 nucleotides match TRBD1. This CDR3 region has 14 residues. Germline-derived CDR1 and CDR2 are SGHRS and YFSETQ. Full variable domain (rest looked up from reference TRBV5-1 and TRBJ1-6): KAGVTQTPRYLIKTRGQQVTLSCSPISGHRSVSWYQQTPGQGLQFLFEYFSETQRNKGNFPGRFSGRQFSNSRSEMNVSTLELGDSALYLCASSSTTGDSPLHFGNGTRLTVT.

The J gene is TRBJ1-2, the V gene TRBV3-1 (or the pseudogene TRBV3-2); maybe TRBD1 (5 bases). CDR1 is LGHDT, CDR2 YNNKEL, per germline (reference sequence). The CDR3 loop spans 16 amino acids. Trimming cost V 1 base and J 4 bases, with 16 bases left between them. Here the CDR3 reads CASSQGAGRQFYGYTF. The DNA of the CDR3 is TGTGCCAGCAGCCAAGGCGCCGGGAGACAGTTCTATGGCTACACCTTC.

The chain links TRBV18 to TRBJ2-1; D gene uncertain. CDR1 KGHSH and CDR2 LQKENI come from the germline V gene. This CDR3 is 16 amino acids long. V was shortened by 1 base and J by 0 bases, with 10 bases between the two germline ends. The CDR3 bases are TGTGCCAGCTCACCACGGCAGGAGAGCTCCTACAATGAGCAGTTCTTC. This sequence encodes CASSPRQESSYNEQFF.

This clone was counted once. The chain uses TRBV3-1 (or the pseudogene TRBV3-2) and TRBJ1-3; D is ambiguous. CDR3 length equals 14 residues. Germline V gene sequence: CDR1 LGHDT, CDR2 YNNKEL (reference sequence). V was cut by 6 bases and J by 1 base, with 10 bases left in between. The DNA of the CDR3 is TGTGCCAGCAGTAACCTGGGTTCTGGAAACACCATATATTTT. Translating gives CASSNLGSGNTIYF.

This clone is a singleton in its sample. This rearrangement joins TRBV20-1 to TRBJ1-5; D not resolved. Trimming took off 3 bases at V and 7 bases at J, with 10 bases between the two ends. This CDR3 spans 12 amino acids. Germline CDR1 is DFQATT and CDR2 is SNEGSKA (reference sequence). Here the CDR3 DNA reads TGCAGTGCTAGTGAGGGCGGGCAGCCCCAGCATTTT. The encoded protein is CSASEGGQPQHF.

This clone was observed a single time. This sequence joins TRBV19 and TRBJ2-6; D not certain. The germline V gene encodes CDR1 LNHDA and CDR2 SQIVND (reference sequence). The CDR3 sequence is 15 residues long. Between the trimmed V and J ends, which lost 3 bases and 0 bases, there was a span of 6 bases. As DNA, the CDR3 is TGTGCCAGTAGTATTAGGCGCTCTGGGGCCAACGTCCTGACTTTC. Its translation: CASSIRRSGANVLTF.

The chain joins TRBV4-3 to TRBJ1-5; no clear D gene. The V gene lost 4 bases and the J gene lost 11 bases, with 24 bases spanning the gap. CDR1 is LGHNA, CDR2 YSLEER, per germline. The CDR3 length is 16 residues. The CDR3 reads CASSPSSATLPGAQHF. The CDR3 nucleotides are TGCGCCAGCAGCCCTTCGTCGGCCACCCTCCCGGGTGCCCAGCATTTT.

V and J are TRBV7-2 and TRBJ1-2; D possibly corresponds to TRBD1 (6 bases). This CDR3 is built from 14 residues. Germline-derived CDR1 and CDR2 are SGHTA and FQGNSA. V lost 5 bases and J lost 8, with 18 bases in between. The CDR3 DNA is TGTGCCAGCAGCGCTAGACAGGTTCGGGGGGGCTACACCTTC. This gives the protein CASSARQVRGGYTF. The full variable domain, rest sourced from reference TRBV7-2 and TRBJ1-2, is GAGVSQSPSNKVTEKGKDVELRCDPISGHTALYWYRQSLGQGLEFLIYFQGNSAPDKSGLPSDRFSAERTGGSVSTLTIQRTQQEDSAVYLCASSARQVRGGYTFGSGTRLTVV.

The rearrangement joins TRBV11-2 to TRBJ2-7; 11 positions agree with TRBD1. The J segment lost 5 bases and the V segment lost 8 bases, leaving 8 bases of the junction unmatched. Per germline, CDR1 SGHAT and CDR2 FQNNGV. This CDR3 contains 14 residues. CDR3 residues: CASGGQGALNEQYF. CDR3 sequence (DNA): TGTGCCAGCGGCGGACAGGGGGCTTTGAACGAGCAGTACTTC.

The chain combines TRBV7-9 with TRBJ1-1; D remains ambiguous. The CDR3 has 14 residues. V dropped 0 bases and J dropped 4 bases, with 9 bases sitting between them. Germline CDR1 is SEHNR and CDR2 is FQNEAQ (reference sequence). Written as DNA, the CDR3 is TGTGCCAGCAGCTTAGCGATAGTGGGCACTGAAGCTTTCTTT. Encoded protein: CASSLAIVGTEAFF.

The rearrangement uses TRBV12-5 and TRBJ1-5, with a tentative D call TRBD1 (6 bases). Trimming cost V 5 bases and J 3 bases, with 11 bases left between them. This CDR3 contains 14 residues. Germline-derived CDR1 and CDR2 are LGHNT and FRNRAP. CDR3 bases: TGTGCTAGTGGTCCCACAGGGAACAATCAGCCCCAGCATTTT. Its protein product is CASGPTGNNQPQHF.

This rearrangement joins TRBV27 to TRBJ1-5; 9 nucleotides match TRBD1. With 2 bases clipped from V and 5 bases from J, the junction kept 4 bases outside the gene matches. The CDR3 is 15 amino acids. Germline V CDR1 and CDR2: MNHEY, SMNVEV (reference sequence). The CDR3 region has the DNA TGTGCCAGCAGTTTAGCGGGACAGGGCTATCAGCCCCAGCATTTT. It translates to CASSLAGQGYQPQHF.

DNA of the CDR3: TGTGCCAGCAGATGGGGGGCGGGCACCGGGGAGCTGTTTTTT. Translation gives CASRWGAGTGELFF. The genes are TRBV7-8 and TRBJ2-2; the D call may be TRBD1 or TRBD2 (6 bases each). Trimming pared 6 bases from V and 4 bases from J, leaving 12 bases between. This CDR3 contains 14 residues. CDR1 SGHVS and CDR2 FQNEAQ come from the germline V gene.

This clone was recorded a few times. The rearrangement links TRBV30 to TRBJ1-1; D remains ambiguous. CDR1 and CDR2 (germline): GTSNPN, SVGIG (reference sequence). Trimming took off 2 bases at V and 4 bases at J, with 8 bases between the two ends. CDR3 size: 12 residues. The CDR3 DNA reads TGTGCCTGGAGTTCGGCGGGCACTGAAGCTTTCTTT. Translating it yields CAWSSAGTEAFF.

J is TRBJ2-4 and V is TRBV11-2, with 8 bases lining up with TRBD2. The J segment lost 6 bases and the V segment lost 5 bases, leaving 9 bases of the junction unmatched. This CDR3 spans 15 amino acids. Per the germline V gene, CDR1 is SGHAT and CDR2 is FQNNGV. The CDR3 nucleotides read TGTGCCAGCAGCGCGAGCGGGGGCCGGGGAAACATTCAGTACTTC. It encodes CASSASGGRGNIQYF.

The rearrangement joins TRBV21-1 to TRBJ2-3; the table's D gene call, TRBD1, was not cross checked with the DNA. TRBV21-1 counts as a pseudogene. The CDR3 totals 17 residues. CDR3 residues: CASSKNYRGSTTDTQYF. Written as DNA, the CDR3 is TGTGCCAGCAGCAAAAATTACAGGGGTTCGACCACAGATACGCAGTATTTT.